Detailed here is one T cell receptor (beta chain). Its matching antigen is unknown. A much larger clone is a single base away; this may be a read error. These data belong to a study of molecular identifiers for immune sequencing clone quantification. Germline loops: CDR1 SEHNR, CDR2 FQNEAQ (reference sequence). The CDR3 length is 17 residues. Notes on the study in general: For effector cells, clones above 20 RNA copies held over 99% of molecules; for naive cells, under 1%.

As CD8+CD4-CCR7+CD45RA+ cells, naive CD8 T cells were sorted. TCRdb reprocessed the PCR reads with MiXCR, giving one entry per CDR3 protein. The sample yields about 640,000 distinct CDR3 sequences, less than 20% seen once. The chain links TRBV7-9 to TRBJ2-7; D not resolved. The receptor's source is a human donor in good health. Some libraries in this study had Jurkat cell RNA spiked in. The sequenced sample was naive CD8+ T cells from blood, with Jurkat cell RNA spiked in. Subset: FACS-sorted CD8+CD4-CCR7+CD45RA+ naive T cells. CDR3 DNA sequence: TGTACCAGCAGCACTTCCCCCGGACGCTCAAGCTCCTACGAGCAGTACTTC. As protein: CTSSTSPGRSSSYEQYF.